This is a list of T cell receptor beta chains from one sample in a study of blood T cell repertoires in COVID-19. The table came from immunoSEQ multiplex PCR; TCRdb's copy has only in-frame clones and leaves some out. Of 110,000 to 150,000 clones in the sample, around 85% are singletons; the top ten hold more than 5%. Material for sequencing was PBMCs or T cells enriched from blood (not recorded which). The source of these receptors is a woman in her forties who had recovered from COVID-19. The CDR3 runs from the conserved cysteine through the conserved F or W. Each record gives: D gene, V gene, clone size, J gene, CDR3 DNA, CDR3 protein. A D gene is named only where the DNA matches it firmly. Not all rows give a size; the values are once, few, many and, for expanded clones, a class.

>-|TRBV5-1|few|TRBJ2-2
TGCGCCAGCAGCTTGCTCGGGGTGCCAGGCACCGGGGAGCTGTTTTTT
CASSLLGVPGTGELFF
>-|TRBV6-5|-|TRBJ1-5
TGTGCCAGCAGTTACAGCGTTTATAGCAATCAGCCCCAGCATTTT
CASSYSVYSNQPQHF
>-|TRBV7-8|few|TRBJ2-2
TGTGCCAGCAGCTTAGATAGTACGCCCGGGGAGCTGTTTTTT
CASSLDSTPGELFF
>-|TRBV4-1|-|TRBJ1-2
TGCGCCAGCAGCCAAGAGGGCAGTAACTATGGCTACACCTTC
CASSQEGSNYGYTF
>TRBD1|TRBV30|-|TRBJ2-2
TGTGCCTGGAGTGGGGACAGGAGCTACACCGGGGAGCTGTTTTTT
CAWSGDRSYTGELFF
>-|TRBV12-5|-|TRBJ1-4
TGTGCTAGTGGTGACAGTAGTAATGAAAAACTGTTTTTT
CASGDSSNEKLFF
>TRBD2|TRBV10-1|-|TRBJ2-5
TGCGCCAGCAGTGAGTCCTATACTCTGGTAGCGGGAGTTTGGGAGACCCAGTACTTC
CASSESYTLVAGVWETQYF
>TRBD2|TRBV7-2|-|TRBJ2-5
TGTGCCAGCAGCCTTGGACTAGCGGGGGCCCAGTCGTTAGAGACCCAGTACTTC
CASSLGLAGAQSLETQYF
>TRBD2|TRBV24-1|-|TRBJ2-2
TGTGCCACCTCAGGCACTAGCGGGGGGAACACCGGGGAGCTGTTTTTT
CATSGTSGGNTGELFF
>-|TRBV7-6|-|TRBJ2-3
TGTGCCAGCGGGGAGCGGTCTAGCACAGATACGCAGTATTTT
CASGERSSTDTQYF
>TRBD2|TRBV11-2|-|TRBJ2-3
TGTGCCAGCAGCTCCGCAGTCAGGGGACTAGCGGGAGCAGATACGCAGTATTTT
CASSSAVRGLAGADTQYF
>-|TRBV5-1|few|TRBJ1-1
TGCGCCAGCAGCTTGTCTGGGGGGACTGAAGCTTTCTTT
CASSLSGGTEAFF
>TRBD2|TRBV7-8|few|TRBJ2-7
TGTGCCAGCAGCTCTAGCGGGAGTGAGTACGAGCAGTACTTC
CASSSSGSEYEQYF
>-|TRBV5-1|-|TRBJ2-3
TGCGCCAGCAGCGTGGAAGGACAGCCGAAGGTTGATACGCAGTATTTT
CASSVEGQPKVDTQYF
>-|TRBV6-5|-|TRBJ1-5
TGTGCCAGCGGAGAAACAGGTTCAGTACCCCAGCATTTT
CASGETGSVPQHF
>TRBD1|TRBV7-3|-|TRBJ1-1
TGTGCCAGCAGCTTACCCAGACAGGGGGGGAACACTGAAGCTTTCTTT
CASSLPRQGGNTEAFF
>-|TRBV9|-|TRBJ1-1
TGTGCCAGCAGCGTTCCGGGTCGGGAAGCTTTCTTT
CASSVPGREAFF
>TRBD2|TRBV10-3|once|TRBJ2-3
TGTGCCATCACTAGCGGGGGCACAGATACGCAGTATTTT
CAITSGGTDTQYF
>-|TRBV11-1|-|TRBJ1-5
TGTGCCAGCAGCTTAGCTGAGAATCAGCCCCAGCATTTT
CASSLAENQPQHF
>TRBD1|TRBV19|-|TRBJ1-4
TGTGCCAGTATTGACAGGGGTCTCGGTGAAAAACTGTTTTTT
CASIDRGLGEKLFF
>TRBD1|TRBV18|-|TRBJ1-2
TGTGCCAGCTCACCTTCAGGGGGAGACTATGGCTACACCTTC
CASSPSGGDYGYTF
>TRBD1|TRBV4-2|-|TRBJ2-3
TGTGCCAGCAGCCCTTATACCGGGACAGGGGTGGCAGATACGCAGTATTTT
CASSPYTGTGVADTQYF
>-|TRBV19|-|TRBJ2-5
TGTGCCAGTAGTAGAAACAAGGGCGGGGAGACCCAGTACTTC
CASSRNKGGETQYF
>-|TRBV7-9|-|TRBJ1-1
TGTGCCAGCAGCTTAGAAGCGGCCCAAGAAGCTTTCTTT
CASSLEAAQEAFF
>-|TRBV5-1|-|TRBJ1-1
TGCGCCAGCACTCAGGCGGGGGGGCGCGTCGCTGAAGCTTTCTTT
CASTQAGGRVAEAFF
>-|TRBV6-6|few|TRBJ1-1
TGTGCCAGCAGTTACCGGGGATTGGCCACTGAAGCTTTCTTT
CASSYRGLATEAFF
>TRBD2|TRBV2|-|TRBJ2-7
TGTGCCAGTAACGATGGACTAGCCGCATACGAGCAGTACTTC
CASNDGLAAYEQYF
>TRBD2|TRBV4-2|-|TRBJ2-7
TGTGCCAGCAGCCCCTTGGGCGGAGCGGGGTACTACGAGCAGTACTTC
CASSPLGGAGYYEQYF
>TRBD1|TRBV5-5|-|TRBJ2-7
TGTGCCAGCAGCGTGGTTCCAGGGGGCGGGGAGCAGTACTTC
CASSVVPGGGEQYF
>-|TRBV6-5|once|TRBJ2-3
TGTGCCAGCAGGTACACAGATACGCAGTATTTT
CASRYTDTQYF
>-|TRBV19|-|TRBJ2-7
TGTGCCAGTAGTATAGGAAGCGGTAGCGAGCAGTACTTC
CASSIGSGSEQYF
>TRBD1|TRBV6-5|-|TRBJ1-2
TGTGCCAGCACCGGGACAGGGGGCAACTATGGCTACACCTTC
CASTGTGGNYGYTF
>TRBD2|TRBV15|-|TRBJ2-3
TGTGCCACCAGCAGTAGGACTAGCGGGAGTGGGGCAGATACGCAGTATTTT
CATSSRTSGSGADTQYF
>-|TRBV4-1|once|TRBJ2-7
TGCGCCAGCAGCCAGGCAGGGTTTGGCGAGCAGTACTTC
CASSQAGFGEQYF
>TRBD1|TRBV4-1|-|TRBJ2-7
TGCGCCAGCAGCCAGGGGACAGGGAGCAGTTCCTACGAGCAGTACTTC
CASSQGTGSSSYEQYF
>-|TRBV4-2|once|TRBJ2-1
TGTGCCAGCAGCCAAGACCTCCACAATGAGCAGTTCTTC
CASSQDLHNEQFF
>-|TRBV7-6|-|TRBJ2-1
TGTGCCAGCAGCTTAGATGCGGCCTCCCGGTTCTTC
CASSLDAASRFF
>-|TRBV9|-|TRBJ1-6
TGTGCCAGCAGCGTAGATCAGAGGAAAAATTCACCCCTCCACTTT
CASSVDQRKNSPLHF